These 32 T cell receptor beta chains originate from one sample sequenced in a study of cytomegalovirus exposure and HLA in healthy donors. Repertoires were generated with immunoSEQ multiplex PCR, while TCRdb's copy carries only in-frame clones and drops some. Among about 150,000 clones listed, approximately 90% were seen once. The source material was PBMCs. Receptors were obtained from a woman in her 30s in good health and CMV-seropositive.

J is TRBJ1-1 and V is TRBV4-2; TRBD1 is a possible D gene (5 bases). With 4 bases removed from V and 5 bases from J, the gap between germline ends came to 14 bases. The germline V gene has CDR1 LGHNA and CDR2 YNFKEQ. This CDR3 is built from 14 residues. The CDR3 DNA is TGTGCCAGCAGCCTCTGGGGCCTGCAGACTGAAGCTTTCTTT. Translated, it gives CASSLWGLQTEAFF.

V and J are TRBV19 and TRBJ1-2, with TRBD1 matching over 11 bases. J lost 1 base, V lost 7 bases, and 5 bases had no gene match. There are 15 residues in the CDR3. Germline CDR1 reads LNHDA; CDR2 reads SQIVND (reference sequence). CDR3 amino acids: CASTPGQGGNYGYTF. CDR3 coding DNA: TGTGCCAGTACCCCGGGACAGGGGGGTAACTATGGCTACACCTTC.

The rearrangement uses TRBV7-6 and TRBJ1-2; D gene ambiguous. This CDR3 contains 17 residues. Deletions cut 4 bases from V and 0 bases from J, with 18 bases between. Germline CDR1 reads SGHVS; CDR2 reads FNYEAQ. In nucleotides, the CDR3 is TGTGCCAGCAGCTCTAGGCCGCGGCAGCGATCTAACTATGGCTACACCTTC. Amino acid sequence: CASSSRPRQRSNYGYTF.

The rearrangement joins TRBV28 to TRBJ2-7, with D hard to call. The CDR3 runs 11 residues. Trimming cost V 8 bases and J 7 bases, with 12 bases left between them. The germline V gene encodes CDR1 MDHEN and CDR2 SYDVKM. As DNA, the CDR3 is TGTGCCAGCTCTTCACACATTGAGCAGTACTTC. It codes for CASSSHIEQYF.

This rearrangement joins TRBV7-3 to TRBJ2-7, with 8 bases identical to TRBD2. Germline V gene lookup returns CDR1 SGHTA and CDR2 FQGTGA. Trimming at V came to 5 bases and at J to 6 bases, leaving 9 bases not matched to a gene. The CDR3 runs to 14 residues. CDR3 in amino acids: CASSPSGGAVEQYF. The CDR3 DNA reads TGTGCCAGCAGCCCTTCCGGGGGGGCAGTCGAGCAGTACTTC.

The gene calls are TRBV19 and TRBJ2-7; D perhaps matches TRBD2 (6 bases). The CDR3 runs 14 residues. Germline V gene lookup returns CDR1 LNHDA and CDR2 SQIVND (reference sequence). V lost 3 bases, J lost 0 bases, and 9 bases lay in between. The CDR3 protein is CASSIVGGSYEQYF. The CDR3 nucleotides read TGTGCCAGTAGTATCGTCGGGGGCTCCTACGAGCAGTACTTC.

The V call is TRBV5-6, the J call TRBJ2-3; perhaps TRBD1 as D (6 bases). This CDR3 has 17 amino acids. Germline CDR1 and CDR2: SGHDT and YYEEEE. The germline V and J ends were trimmed by 3 bases and 2 bases, with 19 bases remaining between them. CDR3 sequence (DNA): TGTGCCAGCAGCTCCTACAGGGCAACGACACTCACAGATACGCAGTATTTT. It encodes CASSSYRATTLTDTQYF. The entire variable domain, with the rest obtained from reference TRBV5-6 and TRBJ2-3, is as follows: DAGVTQSPTHLIKTRGQQVTLRCSPKSGHDTVSWYQQALGQGPQFIFQYYEEEERQRGNFPDRFSGHQFPNYSSELNVNALLLGDSALYLCASSSYRATTLTDTQYFGPGTRLTVL.

The genes are TRBV28 and TRBJ1-4, with TRBD1 identical over 10 bases. Germline V gene data show CDR1 as MDHEN and CDR2 as SYDVKM. The CDR3 is made up of 15 amino acids. J lost 8 bases, V lost 7 bases, and 10 bases had no gene match. As DNA, the CDR3 is TGTGCCAGCACCAAAGGGACAGGGGTTTACGAAAAACTGTTTTTT. This gives the protein CASTKGTGVYEKLFF.

This chain connects TRBV19 to TRBJ2-7, with 8 bases lining up with TRBD2. Germline CDR1 LNHDA, CDR2 SQIVND (reference sequence). The CDR3 sequence is 15 residues long. Unmatched junction bases numbered 7, after V lost 3 bases and J lost 3 bases. Here the CDR3 DNA reads TGTGCCAGTAGTATCCGGGGGGGTACCTTCTACGAGCAGTACTTC. Translating it yields CASSIRGGTFYEQYF.

The chain links TRBV29-1 to TRBJ1-5; TRBD1 agrees at 9 bases. This CDR3 has 13 residues. Germline V gene sequence: CDR1 SQVTM, CDR2 ANQGSEA. With 4 bases clipped from V and 2 bases from J, the junction kept 0 bases outside the gene matches. The CDR3 sequence: CSVGQGGNQPQHF. CDR3 DNA sequence: TGCAGCGTTGGACAGGGGGGCAATCAGCCCCAGCATTTT.

The chain has TRBV2 and TRBJ1-5; TRBD1 aligns across 9 bases. The J segment lost 3 bases and the V segment lost 6 bases, leaving 9 bases of the junction unmatched. This CDR3 has 16 amino acids. Germline-derived CDR1 and CDR2 are SNHLY and FYNNEI. The CDR3 protein is CASSHPGQGANQPQHF. The CDR3 DNA reads TGTGCCAGCAGCCACCCGGGACAGGGTGCCAATCAGCCCCAGCATTTT.

The V gene is TRBV5-1, the J gene TRBJ2-3, with TRBD2 matching over 7 bases. The germline gives CDR1 SGHRS, CDR2 YFSETQ. The CDR3 totals 13 residues. V was pared by 6 bases and J by 4 bases, with 5 bases of the junction left unmatched. The CDR3 sequence: CASTPGLSDTQYF. CDR3 nucleotide sequence: TGCGCCAGCACGCCGGGACTATCAGATACGCAGTATTTT.

This sequence joins TRBV10-2 and TRBJ1-2, with TRBD1 matching over 7 bases. The J segment lost 0 bases and the V segment lost 7 bases, leaving 5 bases of the junction unmatched. CDR3 length: 14 residues. Germline assignment: CDR1 WSHSY and CDR2 SAAADI. DNA for the CDR3: TGCGCCAGCACTAGACAGGGAGCTAACTATGGCTACACCTTC. This sequence encodes CASTRQGANYGYTF.

V gene TRBV5-1 combines with J gene TRBJ2-1, with D tentatively TRBD2 (5 bases). The CDR3 loop spans 15 amino acids. V was cut by 0 bases and J by 6 bases, with 13 bases left in between. Germline CDR1 is SGHRS and CDR2 is YFSETQ. The CDR3 region is CASSLGGTRFNEQFF. CDR3 sequence (DNA): TGCGCCAGCAGCTTGGGTGGTACTAGGTTCAATGAGCAGTTCTTC.

V usage is TRBV7-6 and J usage is TRBJ2-4; 8 bases fit TRBD1. CDR1 and CDR2 from the germline V gene are SGHVS and FNYEAQ. V gave up 4 bases and J gave up 8 bases; unmatched junction bases: 4. The CDR3 consists of 13 residues. The CDR3 DNA sequence: TGTGCCAGCAGCTCGGGACAGGTAGACATTCAGTACTTC. Protein: CASSSGQVDIQYF.

The DNA for the CDR3 is TGTGCCAGCAGTGAGGGACTAGCGGGGGGGCCAGATACGCAGTATTTT. It codes for CASSEGLAGGPDTQYF. The J gene is TRBJ2-3, the V gene TRBV6-4; 16 bases align to TRBD2. After removal of 3 bases from V and 4 bases from J, the junction contained 1 base not matched to a gene. Germline assignment: CDR1 MRHNA and CDR2 SNTAGT. The CDR3 has 16 amino acids.

V is TRBV4-1 and J is TRBJ2-1; D is possibly TRBD2 (6 bases). The CDR3 sequence is 15 residues long. V lost 5 bases and J lost 6, with 17 bases in between. Germline V CDR1 and CDR2: MGHRA, YSYEKL. The CDR3 DNA reads as TGCGCCAGCAGCAGTAGCGGAGAGATTTCCAATGAGCAGTTCTTC. Amino acids: CASSSSGEISNEQFF.

The table lists this clone with a count of one. The CDR3 region is CASSLGQPYGYTF. The CDR3 nucleotides are TGTGCCAGCAGCTTGGGACAGCCCTATGGCTACACCTTC. This sequence joins TRBV7-9 and TRBJ1-2; 7 bases are a match to TRBD1. The CDR3 loop spans 13 amino acids. Trimming took 3 bases from V and 4 from J; bases not matched to a gene: 2. The V gene's germline CDR1 is SEHNR and CDR2 FQNEAQ (reference sequence).

The chain uses TRBV5-1 and TRBJ1-1; the match to TRBD1 covers 7 bases. The germline CDR1 and CDR2 sequences are SGHRS and YFSETQ. CDR3 length equals 16 residues. V lost 2 bases, J lost 0 bases, and 7 bases stayed unmatched. CDR3 loop: CASSLVQGTMNTEAFF. The CDR3 DNA follows: TGCGCCAGCAGCTTAGTACAGGGGACCATGAACACTGAAGCTTTCTTT.

The chain has TRBV4-2 and TRBJ1-6, with TRBD1 matching over 9 bases. The CDR3 consists of 17 residues. CDR1 is LGHNA, CDR2 YNFKEQ, per germline. V shed 3 bases, J shed 5 bases, and the junction held 8 bases outside the gene matches. CDR3 in DNA: TGTGCCAGCAGCCAGTACGGGACAGGGTCTAATAATTCACCCCTCCACTTT. Its translation is CASSQYGTGSNNSPLHF.

This sequence joins TRBV10-3 and TRBJ1-1, with a tentative D call TRBD1 (6 bases). V was shortened by 4 bases and J by 3 bases, with 9 bases between the two germline ends. The CDR3 is 13 amino acids. From germline, CDR1 is ENHRY and CDR2 SYGVKD. The CDR3 coding sequence is TGTGCCATCAGTGTAGGGACATACACTGAAGCTTTCTTT. It codes for CAISVGTYTEAFF.

The chain employs TRBV7-8 and TRBJ2-1; D possibly corresponds to TRBD1 (7 bases). Germline values: CDR1 SGHVS, CDR2 FQNEAQ. Trimming cost V 1 base and J 7 bases, with 26 bases left between them. The CDR3 length is 19 residues. CDR3 nucleotides: TGTGCCAGCAGCTTAGGGCCTGCCGACAGGGAGGTCTGGCGGAATGAGCAGTTCTTC. It encodes CASSLGPADREVWRNEQFF.

The chain recombines TRBV5-6 with TRBJ2-5, with 10 bases lining up with TRBD1. Germline V gene data show CDR1 as SGHDT and CDR2 as YYEEEE. Trimming removed 0 bases from V and 0 bases from J; junction bases left unmatched: 5. The CDR3 spans 17 residues. In DNA form, the CDR3 reads TGTGCCAGCAGCTTGGCCGGGACAGGGGTAAACCAAGAGACCCAGTACTTC. Encoded protein: CASSLAGTGVNQETQYF.

The rearrangement joins TRBV29-1 to TRBJ1-4; 9 bases align to TRBD1. This CDR3 spans 13 amino acids. Germline CDR1 SQVTM, CDR2 ANQGSEA. The ends lost 8 bases at V and 8 bases at J; junction bases unmatched: 9. The CDR3 DNA reads TGCAGCATATTACAGGGGGCGCGGGAAAAACTGTTTTTT. It specifies CSILQGAREKLFF.

CDR3 loop: CASSAFGGNTEAFF. The CDR3 DNA sequence: TGTGCCAGCAGTGCTTTTGGAGGGAACACTGAAGCTTTCTTT. V and J are TRBV2 and TRBJ1-1, with D uncertain. With 4 bases removed from V and 1 base from J, the gap between germline ends came to 10 bases. This CDR3 is built from 14 residues. CDR1 SNHLY and CDR2 FYNNEI come from the germline V gene.

The chain has TRBV27 and TRBJ2-2; 7 bases align to TRBD1. The J segment lost 5 bases and the V segment lost 10 bases, leaving 7 bases of the junction unmatched. Germline CDR1 is MNHEY and CDR2 is SMNVEV (reference sequence). This CDR3 region has 13 residues. The CDR3 is CATGTEITGELFF. CDR3 bases: TGTGCCACCGGGACAGAAATAACCGGGGAGCTGTTTTTT.

V usage is TRBV5-1 and J usage is TRBJ1-5; D gene uncertain. This CDR3 has 13 residues. Deletions cut 4 bases from V and 5 bases from J, with 10 bases between. Germline V CDR1 and CDR2: SGHRS, YFSETQ. In nucleotides, the CDR3 is TGCGCCAGCAGCACTCGCGGAGATCAGCCCCAGCATTTT. It encodes CASSTRGDQPQHF.

This chain links TRBV19 with TRBJ1-1, with 11 positions matching TRBD1. This CDR3 contains 17 residues. V was clipped by 4 bases and J by 4 bases; unmatched bases: 11. The germline V gene encodes CDR1 LNHDA and CDR2 SQIVND (reference sequence). The CDR3 protein is CASSNTAGTGGSTEAFF. In DNA, the CDR3 is TGTGCCAGTAGTAACACCGCCGGGACAGGGGGTAGCACTGAAGCTTTCTTT.

This clone was counted once. CDR3 residues: CASSLTGTGGVDGYTF. DNA for the CDR3: TGTGCCAGCAGTTTGACCGGGACAGGGGGCGTGGATGGCTACACCTTC. This rearrangement joins TRBV28 to TRBJ1-2; TRBD1 agrees at 12 bases. The V gene end was trimmed by 3 bases and the J gene end by 6 bases; junction bases not matched to a gene: 8. The CDR3 contains 16 residues. Germline V CDR1 and CDR2: MDHEN, SYDVKM.

The V gene is TRBV7-9, the J gene TRBJ2-7, with D perhaps TRBD2 (6 bases). The CDR3 is 17 amino acids. Trimming stripped 2 bases from V and 1 base from J, with 18 bases between. Germline loops: CDR1 SEHNR, CDR2 FQNEAQ (reference sequence). In DNA form, the CDR3 reads TGTGCCAGCAGCTTATCGAATAGCGGTTTCTTATCCTACGAGCAGTACTTC. It translates to CASSLSNSGFLSYEQYF. Based on the CDR3 plus reference TRBV7-9 and TRBJ2-7, the full variable domain is DTGVSQNPRHKITKRGQNVTFRCDPISEHNRLYWYRQTLGQGPEFLTYFQNEAQLEKSRLLSDRFSAERPKGSFSTLEIQRTEQGDSAMYLCASSLSNSGFLSYEQYFGPGTRLTVT.

As for this clone: It may be a read error: a sequence one base away is much more abundant. V and J are TRBV6-1 and TRBJ2-7, with D possibly TRBD1 on 6 matching bases. The V end lost 4 bases, the J end lost 3 bases, and 7 bases lay between the germline ends. Germline lookup yields CDR1 MNHNS and CDR2 SASEGT. The CDR3 is 12 residues long. The CDR3 reads CASSGTVYEQYF. In DNA form, the CDR3 reads TGTGCCAGCAGTGGGACAGTCTACGAGCAGTACTTC.

J is TRBJ2-1 and V is TRBV25-1; TRBD2 might be the D (6 bases). The CDR3 is made up of 15 amino acids. Trimming took off 5 bases at V and 2 bases at J, with 13 bases between the two ends. Germline V gene sequence: CDR1 MGHDK, CDR2 SYGVNS. CDR3 region: CASSLAASAYNEQFF. The CDR3 nucleotides read TGTGCCAGCAGTTTAGCGGCGAGTGCCTACAATGAGCAGTTCTTC.